The 24 T cell receptor beta chains presented below share a single source sample, sequenced in a study of T cell responses to AZD1222 COVID-19 vaccine. Only in-frame clones appear in the TCRdb table, and some are missing; sequencing was by immunoSEQ multiplex PCR. The data contain about 130,000 clones, around 90% of them singletons. Specimen: peripheral blood, collected on day 0 of AZD1222 vaccination. These receptors were taken from an adult in good health.

This clone has more than one count but fewer than ten. The V call is TRBV19, the J call TRBJ1-1; possibly TRBD1 for D (5 bases). CDR3 size: 14 residues. Trimming pared 5 bases from V and 0 bases from J, leaving 10 bases between. Germline values: CDR1 LNHDA, CDR2 SQIVND (reference sequence). The CDR3 DNA reads TGTGCCAGTAGTCCGACAGTCATGAACACTGAAGCTTTCTTT. Translating gives CASSPTVMNTEAFF.

This chain joins TRBV20-1 and TRBJ2-2; D remains ambiguous. Trimming stripped 3 bases from V and 7 bases from J, with 6 bases between. In germline, CDR1 is DFQATT, CDR2 SNEGSKA (reference sequence). The CDR3 has 11 residues. CDR3 DNA sequence: TGCAGTGCTAGGAGCGTCGGGGAGCTGTTTTTT. Residues: CSARSVGELFF.

Of note for this clone: The same CDR3 is also encoded by other DNA sequences in this sample. The chain links TRBV6-5 to TRBJ2-3; D might be TRBD1 (5 bases). The CDR3 is made up of 11 amino acids. Germline CDR1 reads MNHEY; CDR2 reads SVGAGI. V lost 6 bases and J 4 bases, leaving 5 bases between the germline ends. The DNA of the CDR3 is TGTGCCAGCAGGGGGCCAGATACGCAGTATTTT. Translation: CASRGPDTQYF.

J is TRBJ2-5 and V is TRBV9; 7 nucleotides line up with TRBD1. Trimming took 2 bases from V and 4 from J; bases not matched to a gene: 8. This CDR3 region has 15 residues. Germline V CDR1 and CDR2: SGDLS, YYNGEE. The CDR3 nucleotides are TGTGCCAGCAGCGTTGGGACAGCCAGCCGAGAGACCCAGTACTTC. Residues: CASSVGTASRETQYF.

The CDR3 here is CASSQDRGQGKFRHEQYF. CDR3 DNA sequence: TGTGCCAGCAGCCAAGATCGGGGACAGGGGAAATTCCGCCACGAGCAGTACTTC. The V call is TRBV14, the J call TRBJ2-7; 10 bases fit TRBD1. The CDR3 length is 18 residues. Germline V gene lookup returns CDR1 SGHDN and CDR2 FVKESK. The trim removed 0 bases at V and 5 bases at J, leaving 13 bases unmatched.

This clone was seen only once. This chain connects TRBV9 to TRBJ1-1, with unresolved D. The CDR3 totals 14 residues. V lost 0 bases to trimming and J lost 1 base, with 7 bases between them. Germline assignment: CDR1 SGDLS and CDR2 YYNGEE. The DNA for the CDR3 is TGTGCCAGCAGCGTAGCGGCTGCGAACACTGAAGCTTTCTTT. This gives the protein CASSVAAANTEAFF. Looking up the rest from reference TRBV9 and TRBJ1-1 gives the full variable domain: DSGVTQTPKHLITATGQRVTLRCSPRSGDLSVYWYQQSLDQGLQFLIQYYNGEERAKGNILERFSAQQFPDLHSELNLSSLELGDSALYFCASSVAAANTEAFFGQGTRLTVV.

The chain uses TRBV7-3 and TRBJ1-2, with D unclear. CDR1 is SGHTA and CDR2 is FQGTGA in the germline V gene. The CDR3 has 14 amino acids. Trimming left V 5 bases short and J 4 bases short, with 14 bases between. This chain's CDR3 is CASSLQHGLYGYTF. For the CDR3, the DNA is TGTGCCAGCAGCCTGCAACATGGGCTCTATGGCTACACCTTC.

The V gene is TRBV5-1, the J gene TRBJ1-6; D remains ambiguous. The CDR3 runs 17 residues. CDR1 and CDR2 from the germline V gene are SGHRS and YFSETQ. V lost 4 bases to trimming and J lost 0 bases, with 14 bases between them. The CDR3 coding sequence is TGCGCCAGCAGCACTGCGGACGGAAGCTCCTATAATTCACCCCTCCACTTT. Translating gives CASSTADGSSYNSPLHF.

In the case of this clone: One end of the junction does not line up with germline, which may come from a read error. V is TRBV5-4 and J is TRBJ2-7; 8 positions match TRBD2. The CDR3 totals 15 residues. Germline assignment: CDR1 SGHNT and CDR2 YYREEE (reference sequence). DNA for the CDR3: TGTGCCAGCAGCCCCCAAGCGGGGGCCTCCGACGAGCAGTACTTC. Translated: CASSPQAGASDEQYF. Supplemented by reference TRBV5-4 and TRBJ2-7, the full variable domain reads ETGVTQSPTHLIKTRGQQVTLRCSSQSGHNTVSWYQQALGQGPQFIFQYYREEENGRGNFPPRFSGLQFPNYSSELNVNALELDDSALYLCASSPQAGASDEQYFGPGTRLTVT.

The chain joins TRBV5-1 to TRBJ2-3; D not certain. The CDR3 covers 14 residues. V lost 0 bases to trimming and J lost 2 bases, with 7 bases between them. CDR1 and CDR2 from the germline V gene are SGHRS and YFSETQ. CDR3 coding DNA: TGCGCCAGCAGCTTGGGGCAGACCACAGATACGCAGTATTTT. This gives the protein CASSLGQTTDTQYF.

CDR3 sequence reads: CASSPDREDYGYTF. CDR3 nucleotides: TGTGCCAGCAGCCCAGACAGGGAAGACTATGGCTACACCTTC. V and J are TRBV7-2 and TRBJ1-2; TRBD1 agrees at 7 bases. This CDR3 region has 14 residues. Per germline, CDR1 SGHTA and CDR2 FQGNSA. V was pared by 5 bases and J by 3 bases, with 6 bases of the junction left unmatched.

This clone turned up a few times. This sequence joins TRBV27 and TRBJ1-4, with 8 bases matching TRBD1. J gave up 4 bases and V 7 bases, and 17 bases lay outside the gene matches. Germline loops: CDR1 MNHEY, CDR2 SMNVEV (reference sequence). CDR3 size: 18 residues. The CDR3 sequence is CASKDPGQANTDNEKLFF. The CDR3 nucleotides are TGTGCCAGCAAAGACCCGGGACAGGCCAACACGGATAATGAAAAACTGTTTTTT.

This rearrangement joins TRBV29-1 to TRBJ2-1, with D possibly being TRBD1 (6 bases). This CDR3 is built from 13 residues. CDR1 is SQVTM and CDR2 is ANQGSEA in the germline V gene. With 7 bases removed from V and 1 base from J, the gap between germline ends came to 11 bases. The CDR3 DNA reads TGCAGCGCCGGTAGGGGGTCCTACAATGAGCAGTTCTTC. This sequence encodes CSAGRGSYNEQFF.

The gene calls are TRBV7-2 and TRBJ2-7; TRBD2 matches at 7 bases. V trimming: 2 bases; J trimming: 3 bases; junction bases outside the gene matches: 10. Germline CDR1 SGHTA, CDR2 FQGNSA. The CDR3 totals 16 residues. CDR3 nucleotides: TGTGCCAGCAGCTTACGGGGAACTAGCGAGCTCTACGAGCAGTACTTC. Protein: CASSLRGTSELYEQYF.

This rearrangement joins TRBV9 to TRBJ2-3, with 9 bases identical to TRBD2. J was trimmed by 6 bases and V by 1 base; bases with no gene match: 6. The CDR3 loop spans 15 amino acids. Germline V gene sequence: CDR1 SGDLS, CDR2 YYNGEE. The CDR3 coding sequence is TGTGCCAGCAGCGTACACCGCGGGGGGGCGGATACGCAGTATTTT. Its protein product is CASSVHRGGADTQYF.

This clone was recorded only once. The rearrangement links TRBV4-1 to TRBJ2-7, with 10 bases matching TRBD2. The J segment lost 2 bases and the V segment lost 5 bases, leaving 6 bases of the junction unmatched. The CDR3 is made up of 15 amino acids. The germline CDR1 and CDR2 sequences are MGHRA and YSYEKL. The CDR3 here is CASSSLAGGPYEQYF. The CDR3 bases are TGCGCCAGCAGCTCCTTAGCGGGGGGCCCCTACGAGCAGTACTTC.

The V call is TRBV5-5, the J call TRBJ1-1, with D possibly being TRBD1 (5 bases). The CDR3 runs to 19 residues. V was trimmed by 1 base and J by 3 bases, leaving 25 bases between them. CDR1 and CDR2 from the germline V gene are SGHKS and YYEKEE (reference sequence). The CDR3: CASSLQIWGGVGSDTEAFF. DNA for the CDR3: TGTGCCAGCAGCTTGCAAATTTGGGGAGGGGTGGGGTCGGACACTGAAGCTTTCTTT.

V is TRBV18 and J is TRBJ1-5; 10 bases map to TRBD1. V shed 0 bases and J 2 bases; nucleotides not matched to a gene: 1. Looked up from germline, CDR1 is KGHSH and CDR2 is LQKENI. There are 16 residues in the CDR3. The CDR3 DNA follows: TGTGCCAGCTCACCACCGGGGACAGGGGGCAATCAGCCCCAGCATTTT. Translating gives CASSPPGTGGNQPQHF.

The CDR3 DNA is TGTGCCAGTAGTATCCAGCGTGGGCGGCCCTATGGCTACACCTTC. The encoded protein is CASSIQRGRPYGYTF. J is TRBJ1-2 and V is TRBV19; D is undetermined. V lost 3 bases and J lost 4, with 15 bases in between. CDR1 is LNHDA, CDR2 SQIVND, per germline (reference sequence). CDR3 size: 15 residues. Drawing the rest from reference TRBV19 and TRBJ1-2, the complete variable domain is DGGITQSPKYLFRKEGQNVTLSCEQNLNHDAMYWYRQDPGQGLRLIYYSQIVNDFQKGDIAEGYSVSREKKESFPLTVTSAQKNPTAFYLCASSIQRGRPYGYTFGSGTRLTVV.

Worth noting for this clone: A read error may account for a junction end that differs from germline. The chain has TRBV15 and TRBJ2-1; TRBD2 matches at 11 bases. Germline CDR1 reads LNHNV; CDR2 reads YYDKDF (reference sequence). The CDR3 extends over 16 amino acids. CDR3 protein: CATSGEDSGGAHEQFF. The DNA for the CDR3 is TGTGCCACCAGCGGAGAAGATAGCGGGGGGGCACATGAGCAGTTCTTC.

The genes are TRBV5-1 and TRBJ1-1; D is possibly TRBD1 (6 bases). This CDR3 contains 16 residues. The V and J ends lost 1 base and 1 base respectively, with 14 bases between them. Germline CDR1 is SGHRS and CDR2 is YFSETQ. CDR3 in amino acids: CASSLTGGLSNTEAFF. CDR3 in DNA: TGCGCCAGCAGCTTGACGGGGGGCCTTTCGAACACTGAAGCTTTCTTT.

The gene calls are TRBV13 and TRBJ2-2; TRBD1 or TRBD2 may be the D gene (5 bases each). Trimming took 3 bases from V and 7 from J, leaving 9 bases between them. CDR1 is PRHDT and CDR2 is FYEKMQ in the germline V gene (reference sequence). The CDR3 runs 13 residues. The CDR3, as DNA: TGTGCCAGCAGCTTGGGGCGGGTCGGGGAGCTGTTTTTT. Translation: CASSLGRVGELFF. Complete variable domain (other parts from reference TRBV13 and TRBJ2-2): AAGVIQSPRHLIKEKRETATLKCYPIPRHDTVYWYQQGPGQDPQFLISFYEKMQSDKGSIPDRFSAQQFSDYHSELNMSSLELGDSALYFCASSLGRVGELFFGEGSRLTVL.

CDR3 coding DNA: TGCGCCAGCAGACCGATGAATAGCGGCGAGACCCAGTACTTC. Translated: CASRPMNSGETQYF. The V and J genes are TRBV5-1 and TRBJ2-5, with D possibly TRBD2 on 6 matching bases. Per the germline V gene, CDR1 is SGHRS and CDR2 is YFSETQ. The CDR3 totals 14 residues. V was pared by 5 bases and J by 5 bases, with 16 bases between. The whole variable domain, filled in from reference TRBV5-1 and TRBJ2-5, reads KAGVTQTPRYLIKTRGQQVTLSCSPISGHRSVSWYQQTPGQGLQFLFEYFSETQRNKGNFPGRFSGRQFSNSRSEMNVSTLELGDSALYLCASRPMNSGETQYFGPGTRLLVL.

The V call is TRBV4-3, the J call TRBJ1-6; D gene ambiguous. Trimming removed 0 bases from V and 10 bases from J, with 7 bases in between. This CDR3 comprises 13 residues. CDR1 and CDR2 (germline): LGHNA, YSLEER. DNA of the CDR3: TGCGCCAGCAGCCAAGATCTCCAATCACCCCTCCACTTT. This gives the protein CASSQDLQSPLHF.